These 20 T cell receptor beta chains share one sample of origin, sequenced in a study of OX40 agonist ivuxolimab in advanced cancers. Profiling relied on immunoSEQ multiplex PCR, and the TCRdb table lists in-frame clones only, not all of them. The table has approximately 17,000 clones, approximately 78% seen once. Sequenced here: CD4+ or CD8+ T cells sorted from blood, sampled in a trial of the OX40 agonist ivuxolimab. The source is an adult with an advanced solid tumor such as melanoma, head and neck, liver or kidney cancer.

The chain uses TRBV4-1 and TRBJ2-3; TRBD2 matches at 8 bases. CDR1 is MGHRA and CDR2 is YSYEKL in the germline V gene. The V gene end was trimmed by 0 bases and the J gene end by 2 bases; junction bases not matched to a gene: 4. The CDR3 sequence is 16 residues long. The CDR3 DNA sequence: TGCGCCAGCAGCCAAGATGCGGGAGGCCCCACAGATACGCAGTATTTT. It codes for CASSQDAGGPTDTQYF.

J is TRBJ1-2 and V is TRBV5-5, with 10 positions matching TRBD1. CDR3 length: 16 residues. V dropped 0 bases and J dropped 4; count of bases not matched to a gene: 6. Germline V lookup: CDR1 SGHKS, CDR2 YYEKEE (reference sequence). The CDR3 nucleotides are TGTGCCAGCAGCTTGGGACAGGGGGCGCGCGGCTATGGCTACACCTTC. Protein product: CASSLGQGARGYGYTF.

This clone was detected a few times. This chain uses TRBV28 with TRBJ2-5, with 11 bases aligning to TRBD2. In germline, CDR1 is MDHEN, CDR2 SYDVKM. After removal of 3 bases from V and 4 bases from J, the junction contained 4 bases not matched to a gene. The CDR3 is made up of 15 amino acids. The CDR3 DNA reads TGTGCCAGCAGTTTCCTAGCGGGAGGATTAGAGACCCAGTACTTC. Translated: CASSFLAGGLETQYF. The full variable domain, rest sourced from reference TRBV28 and TRBJ2-5, is DVKVTQSSRYLVKRTGEKVFLECVQDMDHENMFWYRQDPGLGLRLIYFSYDVKMKEKGDIPEGYSVSREKKERFSLILESASTNQTSMYLCASSFLAGGLETQYFGPGTRLLVL.

The chain is built from TRBV29-1 and TRBJ2-3, with D hard to call. V was pared by 4 bases and J by 2 bases, with 16 bases between. This CDR3 contains 15 residues. Per germline, CDR1 SQVTM and CDR2 ANQGSEA. The DNA of the CDR3 is TGCAGCGTTGGGGGATTACCGGGCACCACAGATACGCAGTATTTT. As protein: CSVGGLPGTTDTQYF.

Here the CDR3 reads CASSKGTSVLEETQYF. The CDR3 coding sequence is TGTGCCAGTAGTAAAGGGACTAGCGTCTTAGAGGAGACCCAGTACTTC. The rearrangement uses TRBV19 and TRBJ2-5; 10 bases agree with TRBD2. CDR3 size: 16 residues. Unmatched junction bases numbered 10, after V lost 4 bases and J lost 5 bases. Germline V lookup: CDR1 LNHDA, CDR2 SQIVND (reference sequence).

The rearrangement joins TRBV19 to TRBJ2-2, with 7 bases aligning to TRBD2. Germline V lookup: CDR1 LNHDA, CDR2 SQIVND (reference sequence). V dropped 6 bases and J dropped 0; count of bases not matched to a gene: 4. The CDR3 totals 15 residues. The CDR3 bases are TGTGCCAGTAGCACCGGGACTACGAACACCGGGGAGCTGTTTTTT. It yields the protein CASSTGTTNTGELFF.

The rearrangement uses TRBV6-5 and TRBJ1-4; no clear D gene. The germline V and J ends were trimmed by 5 bases and 0 bases, with 7 bases remaining between them. CDR3 length: 14 amino acids. Germline V gives CDR1 MNHEY, CDR2 SVGAGI. For the CDR3, the DNA is TGTGCCAGCAGTAACCAGGCAACTAATGAAAAACTGTTTTTT. It translates to CASSNQATNEKLFF.

This chain joins TRBV7-6 and TRBJ1-3, with D possibly TRBD1 on 5 matching bases. The CDR3 sequence is 14 residues long. Germline loops: CDR1 SGHVS, CDR2 FNYEAQ. V was pared by 1 base and J by 4 bases, with 8 bases between. The CDR3 DNA is TGTGCCAGCAGCTTAGGGGCAGGGGGAAACACCATATATTTT. This codes for CASSLGAGGNTIYF.

The gene calls are TRBV7-9 and TRBJ2-2; 11 positions agree with TRBD2. Looked up from germline, CDR1 is SEHNR and CDR2 is FQNEAQ (reference sequence). The V gene end was trimmed by 5 bases and the J gene end by 7 bases; junction bases not matched to a gene: 9. This CDR3 is built from 16 residues. The CDR3 spells CASSPRIAGGSGELFF. CDR3 DNA sequence: TGTGCCAGCAGCCCCCGGATAGCGGGAGGGAGCGGGGAGCTGTTTTTT.

The chain is built from TRBV7-9 and TRBJ2-2, with D uncertain. The ends were cut back, 2 bases at V and 4 bases at J, with 5 bases in the middle. Germline V gene data show CDR1 as SEHNR and CDR2 as FQNEAQ (reference sequence). The length of the CDR3 is 13 residues. The CDR3 here is CASSLKGTGELFF. CDR3 sequence (DNA): TGTGCCAGCAGCTTAAAGGGCACCGGGGAGCTGTTTTTT.

This sequence joins TRBV6-5 and TRBJ2-1; no definite D call. Trimming left V 2 bases short and J 7 bases short, with 12 bases between. Germline V lookup: CDR1 MNHEY, CDR2 SVGAGI. The CDR3 totals 14 residues. This CDR3 is CASSYATRWNEQFF. DNA of the CDR3: TGTGCCAGCAGTTACGCGACCCGGTGGAATGAGCAGTTCTTC.

This clone was counted only a few times. The chain joins TRBV7-3 to TRBJ2-1; D not certain. The CDR3 has 16 residues. Germline CDR1 SGHTA, CDR2 FQGTGA. V was shortened by 0 bases and J by 2 bases, with 11 bases between the two germline ends. The CDR3 loop reads CASSLTGPPTYNEQFF. In DNA, the CDR3 is TGTGCCAGCAGCTTAACTGGACCTCCAACCTACAATGAGCAGTTCTTC.

The V gene is TRBV7-2, the J gene TRBJ2-1; D is ambiguous. Deletions cut 7 bases from V and 6 bases from J, with 19 bases between. This CDR3 contains 15 residues. Germline V gene lookup returns CDR1 SGHTA and CDR2 FQGNSA. The DNA for the CDR3 is TGTGCCAGCACCTTGACTGGAATGGGTTCCAATGAGCAGTTCTTC. Translation gives CASTLTGMGSNEQFF.

CDR3 nucleotide sequence: TGTGCCATCGGGGCCAGTGAGGAAAAACTGTTTTTT. This codes for CAIGASEEKLFF. The chain is built from TRBV10-3 and TRBJ1-4; the D gene is possibly TRBD1 (5 bases). This CDR3 is built from 12 residues. CDR1 and CDR2 (germline): ENHRY, SYGVKD. The V and J ends lost 8 bases and 8 bases respectively, with 12 bases between them.

The chain carries TRBV28 and TRBJ2-6; D might be TRBD1 or TRBD2, each matching 6 bases. This CDR3 is built from 16 residues. V lost 8 bases and J 4 bases, leaving 18 bases between the germline ends. CDR1 and CDR2 (germline): MDHEN, SYDVKM. DNA of the CDR3: TGTGCCAGCTCTACCTCAGGGGCGGGAGGGGCCAACGTCCTGACTTTC. It translates to CASSTSGAGGANVLTF.

In this sample, this clone turned up once. The chain is built from TRBV5-4 and TRBJ2-2, with D hard to call. CDR1 and CDR2 (germline): SGHNT, YYREEE (reference sequence). CDR3 length equals 13 residues. V lost 1 base to trimming and J lost 1 base, with 2 bases between them. Written as DNA, the CDR3 is TGTGCCAGCAGCTTGATGAACACCGGGGAGCTGTTTTTT. Translation: CASSLMNTGELFF. The entire variable domain, with the rest obtained from reference TRBV5-4 and TRBJ2-2, is as follows: ETGVTQSPTHLIKTRGQQVTLRCSSQSGHNTVSWYQQALGQGPQFIFQYYREEENGRGNFPPRFSGLQFPNYSSELNVNALELDDSALYLCASSLMNTGELFFGEGSRLTVL.

V usage is TRBV5-1 and J usage is TRBJ2-1; tentatively, D is TRBD2 (5 bases). The CDR3 totals 12 residues. The germline V gene has CDR1 SGHRS and CDR2 YFSETQ. Trimming cost V 6 bases and J 9 bases, with 13 bases left between them. CDR3 sequence reads: CASTPGSGEQFF. In DNA form, the CDR3 reads TGCGCCAGCACCCCTGGGAGTGGTGAGCAGTTCTTC.

The sample holds one count of this clone. The rearrangement links TRBV29-1 to TRBJ2-3; D call uncertain. The germline gives CDR1 SQVTM, CDR2 ANQGSEA. The V end lost 0 bases, the J end lost 5 bases, and 9 bases lay between the germline ends. The CDR3 spans 13 residues. The CDR3 here is CSVEEGLKDTQYF. The CDR3 DNA is TGCAGCGTTGAAGAAGGCCTTAAAGATACGCAGTATTTT.

The chain joins TRBV7-9 to TRBJ2-2; D is unresolved. The ends were cut back, 2 bases at V and 2 bases at J, with 9 bases in the middle. The CDR3 runs to 15 residues. Germline CDR1 reads SEHNR; CDR2 reads FQNEAQ (reference sequence). Here the CDR3 DNA reads TGTGCCAGCAGCTTAACGCTGATTAACACCGGGGAGCTGTTTTTT. Its translation: CASSLTLINTGELFF.

The rearrangement joins TRBV7-9 to TRBJ1-1; D not certain. Germline V gene data show CDR1 as SEHNR and CDR2 as FQNEAQ (reference sequence). Trimming removed 6 bases from V and 5 bases from J, with 13 bases in between. The CDR3 is 13 residues long. This CDR3 is CASRAEGWTEAFF. Written as DNA, the CDR3 is TGTGCCAGCAGAGCGGAGGGATGGACTGAAGCTTTCTTT.